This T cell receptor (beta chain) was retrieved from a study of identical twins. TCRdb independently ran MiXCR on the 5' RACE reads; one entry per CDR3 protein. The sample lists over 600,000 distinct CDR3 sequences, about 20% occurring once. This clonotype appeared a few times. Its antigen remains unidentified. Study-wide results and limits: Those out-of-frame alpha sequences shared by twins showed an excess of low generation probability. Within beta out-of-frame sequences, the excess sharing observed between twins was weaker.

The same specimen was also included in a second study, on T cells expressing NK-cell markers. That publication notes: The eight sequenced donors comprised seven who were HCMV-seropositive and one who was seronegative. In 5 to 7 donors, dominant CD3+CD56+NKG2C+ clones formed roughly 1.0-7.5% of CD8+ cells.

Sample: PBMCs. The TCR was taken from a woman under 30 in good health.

The CDR3 reads CASSPPASSYEQYF. In DNA form, the CDR3 reads TGTGCCAGCTCACCACCCGCCTCCTCCTACGAGCAGTACTTC. The rearrangement joins TRBV18 to TRBJ2-7; D unclear. The V end lost 0 bases, the J end lost 0 bases, and 6 bases lay between the germline ends. CDR1 KGHSH and CDR2 LQKENI come from the germline V gene. The CDR3 is 14 residues long.